This T cell receptor beta chain was sequenced in a study of Graves' ophthalmopathy and Graves' hyperthyroidism. Study-level background: Stable hyperthyroid donors showed no ophthalmopathy during 18 months follow-up.

General study results and limits: Among expanded thyroid clonotypes above 0.001 frequency, most also occurred in blood.

The CDR3 contains 12 residues. Trimming removed 7 bases from V and 5 bases from J, with 11 bases in between. The germline V gene has CDR1 SGHVS and CDR2 FQNEAQ. As concerns this clonotype: Its antigen is unidentified.

The sequenced template was RNA, covering the TCR beta CDR3 region. HTBI-primed first-round RT-PCR preceded second-round multiplex PCR. TCRdb reprocessed the multiplex PCR reads with MiXCR, giving one entry per CDR3 protein. The data contain over a million distinct CDR3 sequences, about 38% of them seen just once; the ten biggest clones take up over 8.5%. A diagnosis was made from clinical symptoms together with serum thyroxine, TRAb, thyroid ultrasound and orbital computed tomography. The source of this sequence is an adult man with Graves' hyperthyroidism. Sequenced sample: peripheral blood or thyroid tissue (not recorded which). The V call is TRBV7-8, the J call TRBJ2-5; D gene unclear. CDR3: CASTDLRETQYF. CDR3 nucleotide sequence: TGTGCCAGCACCGACCTAAGGGAGACCCAGTACTTC.